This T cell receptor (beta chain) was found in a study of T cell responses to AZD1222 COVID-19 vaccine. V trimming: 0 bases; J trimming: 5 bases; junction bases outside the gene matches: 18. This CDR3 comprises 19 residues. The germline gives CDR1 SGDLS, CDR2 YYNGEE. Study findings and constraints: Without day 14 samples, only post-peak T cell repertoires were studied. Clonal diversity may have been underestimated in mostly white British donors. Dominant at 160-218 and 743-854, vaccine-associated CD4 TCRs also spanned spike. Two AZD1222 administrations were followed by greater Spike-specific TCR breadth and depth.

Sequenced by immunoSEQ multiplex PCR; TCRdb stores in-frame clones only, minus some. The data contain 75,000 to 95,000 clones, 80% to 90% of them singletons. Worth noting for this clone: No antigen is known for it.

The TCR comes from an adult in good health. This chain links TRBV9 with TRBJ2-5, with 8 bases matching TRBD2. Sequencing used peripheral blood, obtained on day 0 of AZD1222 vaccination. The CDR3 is CASSVGRTGGVAGRETQYF. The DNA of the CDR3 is TGTGCCAGCAGCGTAGGAAGGACCGGAGGGGTAGCGGGGAGGGAGACCCAGTACTTC.